The 9 T cell receptor beta chains presented below share a single source sample, sequenced in a study of cytomegalovirus exposure and HLA in healthy donors. PCR employed 60 Vbeta and 13 Jbeta primers. Profiling relied on immunoSEQ multiplex PCR, and the TCRdb table lists in-frame clones only, not all of them. In the table there are under 300,000 clones, roughly 85% of which are singletons. Material for sequencing was PBMCs. The source is a man in his forties or fifties in good health and CMV-seropositive.

This rearrangement joins TRBV7-8 to TRBJ1-1, with 8 bases aligning to TRBD1. CDR1 SGHVS and CDR2 FQNEAQ come from the germline V gene. CDR3 length: 17 residues. V gave up 2 bases and J gave up 4 bases; unmatched junction bases: 12. The CDR3 region is CASSLPRGDRRSTEAFF. The CDR3 coding sequence is TGTGCCAGCAGCTTACCGCGAGGGGACAGGAGAAGCACTGAAGCTTTCTTT. Based on the CDR3 plus reference TRBV7-8 and TRBJ1-1, the full variable domain is GAGVSQSPRYKVAKRGQDVALRCDPISGHVSLFWYQQALGQGPEFLTYFQNEAQLDKSGLPSDRFFAERPEGSVSTLKIQRTQQEDSAVYLCASSLPRGDRRSTEAFFGQGTRLTVV.

With respect to this clone: Additional DNA sequences in this sample encode the identical CDR3. The rearrangement joins TRBV11-2 to TRBJ2-1; D is undetermined. The V gene lost 1 base and the J gene lost 3 bases, with 7 bases spanning the gap. CDR1 is SGHAT, CDR2 FQNNGV, per germline. CDR3 length: 14 amino acids. As DNA, the CDR3 is TGTGCCAGCAGCTTAGGTGGCAGCTACAATGAGCAGTTCTTC. It encodes CASSLGGSYNEQFF.

The V gene is TRBV4-1, the J gene TRBJ2-3; D might be TRBD1 (6 bases). From germline, CDR1 is MGHRA and CDR2 YSYEKL. There are 21 residues in the CDR3. V was trimmed by 0 bases and J by 2 bases, leaving 27 bases between them. The CDR3 nucleotides are TGCGCCAGCAGCCAAGACCCCCCGCGACAGGCTACCTCCCACCCCACAGATACGCAGTATTTT. Translation: CASSQDPPRQATSHPTDTQYF.

This clone is a singleton in its sample. The identical CDR3 is also encoded by other nucleotide sequences in the sample. The genes are TRBV5-6 and TRBJ2-7; 8 bases agree with TRBD1. With V trimmed by 1 base and J by 2 bases, 17 bases remained unmatched. The CDR3 sequence is 19 residues long. Looked up from germline, CDR1 is SGHDT and CDR2 is YYEEEE. For the CDR3, the DNA is TGTGCCAGCAGCTTGTTAATCGACAGGGGCGAAGAGACACCCTACGAGCAGTACTTC. Amino acids: CASSLLIDRGEETPYEQYF.

The gene calls are TRBV11-2 and TRBJ2-5, with 13 positions matching TRBD2. CDR1 and CDR2 from the germline V gene are SGHAT and FQNNGV. The V segment lost 3 bases and the J segment 5 bases; nucleotides outside the gene matches: 0. The CDR3 length is 14 residues. The CDR3 bases are TGTGCCAGCAGCTTGACTAGCGGGAGGGAGACCCAGTACTTC. Protein: CASSLTSGRETQYF.

A few counts support this clone. CDR3 residues: CASTAGSMNEQFF. The CDR3 nucleotides are TGTGCCAGTACCGCCGGGTCAATGAATGAGCAGTTCTTC. V usage is TRBV19 and J usage is TRBJ2-1, with D uncertain. This CDR3 has 13 residues. V lost 7 bases, J lost 7 bases, and 14 bases lay in between. The V gene's germline CDR1 is LNHDA and CDR2 SQIVND (reference sequence).

The chain joins TRBV28 to TRBJ1-5; D might be TRBD1 (5 bases). CDR3 length: 15 amino acids. CDR1 is MDHEN and CDR2 is SYDVKM in the germline V gene. Trimming pared 6 bases from V and 2 bases from J, leaving 14 bases between. The CDR3 DNA reads TGTGCCAGCAGGGGCAGGGCCTGGGGCAATCAGCCCCAGCATTTT. It translates to CASRGRAWGNQPQHF.

V and J are TRBV7-8 and TRBJ1-1, with D possibly being TRBD1 (5 bases). V lost 0 bases and J lost 3, with 14 bases in between. CDR1 and CDR2 from the germline V gene are SGHVS and FQNEAQ. The CDR3 sequence is 16 residues long. The CDR3 here is CASSLAPVPGYTEAFF. The CDR3 DNA reads as TGTGCCAGCAGCTTAGCCCCGGTGCCAGGGTACACTGAAGCTTTCTTT.

The chain carries TRBV19 and TRBJ1-2; D gene uncertain. The V gene lost 6 bases and the J gene lost 3 bases, with 20 bases spanning the gap. From germline, CDR1 is LNHDA and CDR2 SQIVND (reference sequence). CDR3 length: 16 residues. CDR3 loop: CASRDRVNRGDYGYTF. In DNA form, the CDR3 reads TGTGCCAGTAGAGATCGGGTAAACCGCGGGGACTATGGCTACACCTTC.